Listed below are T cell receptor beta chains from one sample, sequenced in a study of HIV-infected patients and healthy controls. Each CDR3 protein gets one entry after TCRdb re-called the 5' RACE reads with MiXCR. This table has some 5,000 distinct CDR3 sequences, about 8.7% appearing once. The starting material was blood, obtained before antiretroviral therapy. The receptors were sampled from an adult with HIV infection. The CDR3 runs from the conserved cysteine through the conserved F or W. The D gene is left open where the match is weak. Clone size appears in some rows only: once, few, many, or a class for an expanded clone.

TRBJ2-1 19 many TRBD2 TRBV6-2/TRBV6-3 CASSHITRGRGGFYNEQFF TGTGCCAGCAGCCATATAACCCGCGGGCGGGGGGGCTTCTACAATGAGCAGTTCTTC
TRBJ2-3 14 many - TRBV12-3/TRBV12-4 CASSFSDGTDTQYF TGTGCCAGCAGTTTCTCCGATGGTACAGATACGCAGTATTTT
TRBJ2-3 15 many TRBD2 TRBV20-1 CSAITTSGLGDTQYF TGCAGTGCTATCACGACTAGCGGATTGGGAGATACGCAGTATTTT
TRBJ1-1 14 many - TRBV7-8 CASSSLPGRTEAFF TGTGCCAGCAGCTCCCTTCCGGGACGGACTGAAGCTTTCTTT
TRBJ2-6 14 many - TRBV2 CARERGPGANVLTF TGTGCCAGGGAAAGGGGACCTGGGGCCAACGTCCTGACTTTC
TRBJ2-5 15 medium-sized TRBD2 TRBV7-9 CASSETSGRAETQYF TGTGCCAGCAGCGAGACTAGCGGGAGAGCGGAGACCCAGTACTTC
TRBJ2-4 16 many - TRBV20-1 CSAPLRDSGAKNIQYF TGCAGTGCTCCCCTTCGGGACTCAGGAGCCAAAAACATTCAGTACTTC
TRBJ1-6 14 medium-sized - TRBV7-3 CASSYGTGNSPLHF TGTGCCAGCAGCTACGGGACGGGTAATTCACCCCTCCACTTT
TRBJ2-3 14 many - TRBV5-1 CASVLAPGTDTQYF TGCGCCAGCGTACTAGCACCGGGCACAGATACGCAGTATTTT
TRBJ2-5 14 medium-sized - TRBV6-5 CASTRTADQETQYF TGTGCCAGCACAAGGACAGCCGACCAAGAGACCCAGTACTTC
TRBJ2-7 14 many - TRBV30 CAWSENLGTTEQYF TGTGCCTGGAGTGAAAACCTCGGGACGACGGAGCAGTACTTC
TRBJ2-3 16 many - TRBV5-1 CASSLVGIPLTDTQYF TGCGCCAGCAGCCTCGTCGGTATTCCCCTCACAGATACGCAGTATTTT
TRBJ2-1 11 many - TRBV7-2 CASSYGGEQFF TGTGCCAGCAGCTACGGGGGTGAGCAGTTCTTC
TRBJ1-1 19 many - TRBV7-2 CASSLGEGGLNNLIHEAFF TGTGCCAGCAGCTTAGGAGAGGGCGGACTTAACAACCTAATTCATGAAGCTTTCTTT
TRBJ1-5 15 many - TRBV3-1 CASSQGGASNQPQHF TGTGCCAGCAGCCAAGGGGGTGCTAGCAATCAGCCCCAGCATTTT
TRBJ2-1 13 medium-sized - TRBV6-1 CASSETGYNEQFF TGTGCCAGCAGTGAAACAGGGTACAATGAGCAGTTCTTC
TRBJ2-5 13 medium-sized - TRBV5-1 CASSLMSGETQYF TGCGCCAGCAGCTTAATGAGCGGCGAGACCCAGTACTTC
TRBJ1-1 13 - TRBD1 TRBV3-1 CASSQAGGTEAFF TGTGCCAGCAGCCAAGCAGGGGGCACTGAAGCTTTCTTT
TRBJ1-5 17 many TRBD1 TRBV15 CATSRPGTGTGRQPQHF TGTGCCACCAGCAGACCTGGTACCGGGACAGGGCGGCAGCCCCAGCATTTT
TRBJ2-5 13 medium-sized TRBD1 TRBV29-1 CSDMGQGGETQYF TGCAGCGATATGGGACAGGGTGGCGAGACCCAGTACTTC
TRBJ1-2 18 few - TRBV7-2 CASSAPLSQQGSHYGYTF TGTGCCAGCAGCGCTCCGCTTTCTCAGCAGGGATCGCACTATGGCTACACCTTC
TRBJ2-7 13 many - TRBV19 CASSPTSYYEQYF TGTGCCAGTAGCCCCACTAGCTACTACGAGCAGTACTTC
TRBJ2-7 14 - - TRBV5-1 CASSFRQQSHEQYF TGCGCCAGCAGCTTTCGTCAGCAGAGCCACGAGCAGTACTTC
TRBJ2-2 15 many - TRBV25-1 CASSVRDGYTGELFF TGTGCCAGCAGTGTGAGGGACGGTTACACCGGGGAGCTGTTTTTT
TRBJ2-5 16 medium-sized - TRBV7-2 CASRKPGQERLQTQYF TGTGCCAGCAGAAAACCGGGGCAAGAGAGGCTCCAGACCCAGTACTTC
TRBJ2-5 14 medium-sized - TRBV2 CASKKEPVEETQYF TGTGCCAGCAAGAAGGAGCCGGTTGAAGAGACCCAGTACTTC
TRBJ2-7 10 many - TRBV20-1 CSARLSEQYF TGCAGTGCTAGGTTGTCCGAGCAGTACTTC
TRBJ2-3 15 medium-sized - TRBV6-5 CASSYTEPRTDTQYF TGTGCCAGCAGTTACACCGAGCCCCGCACAGATACGCAGTATTTT
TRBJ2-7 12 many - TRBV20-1 CSARGGRYEQYF TGCAGTGCTAGAGGTGGGAGGTACGAGCAGTACTTC
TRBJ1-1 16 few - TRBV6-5 CASSYLRSGGRTEAFF TGTGCCAGCAGTTACTTACGAAGCGGGGGACGGACTGAAGCTTTCTTT
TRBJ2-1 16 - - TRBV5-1 CASSPVLPGVGNEQFF TGCGCCAGCAGCCCGGTCTTACCGGGAGTTGGCAATGAGCAGTTCTTC
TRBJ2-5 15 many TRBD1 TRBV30 CAWSAYKGAGETQYF TGTGCCTGGAGTGCCTACAAGGGGGCCGGTGAGACCCAGTACTTC
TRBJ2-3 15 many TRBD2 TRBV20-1 CSARSGSGITDTQYF TGCAGTGCTAGAAGTGGGAGCGGGATCACAGATACGCAGTATTTT
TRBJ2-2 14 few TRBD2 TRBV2 CASMRGRYTGELFF TGTGCCAGCATGCGGGGGAGGTACACCGGGGAGCTGTTTTTT
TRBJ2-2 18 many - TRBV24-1 CATSDLQGATERDGELFF TGTGCCACCAGTGATTTGCAGGGCGCTACCGAACGGGACGGGGAGCTGTTTTTT